This T cell receptor beta chain is drawn from a study of T cell changes during pregnancy in multiple sclerosis. Sequencing was performed with immunoSEQ multiplex PCR; in TCRdb, only in-frame clones are kept and a portion is missing. Found here are around 77,000 clones, more than 90% of them singletons; the top ten hold over 1%. V lost 4 bases to trimming and J lost 2 bases; unmatched junction nucleotides: 9. CDR3 length: 18 amino acids. Germline-derived CDR1 and CDR2 are LNHDA and SQIVND (reference sequence). Sequenced material: peripheral blood, taken in the third trimester of pregnancy. The receptor comes from a female donor with multiple sclerosis, enrolled in a pregnancy study. This chain links TRBV19 with TRBJ2-3; 13 bases map to TRBD2. CDR3 DNA sequence: TGTGCCAGTAGTAAGAGGACTAGCGGGAGACCTTACACAGATACGCAGTATTTT. Residues: CASSKRTSGRPYTDTQYF.